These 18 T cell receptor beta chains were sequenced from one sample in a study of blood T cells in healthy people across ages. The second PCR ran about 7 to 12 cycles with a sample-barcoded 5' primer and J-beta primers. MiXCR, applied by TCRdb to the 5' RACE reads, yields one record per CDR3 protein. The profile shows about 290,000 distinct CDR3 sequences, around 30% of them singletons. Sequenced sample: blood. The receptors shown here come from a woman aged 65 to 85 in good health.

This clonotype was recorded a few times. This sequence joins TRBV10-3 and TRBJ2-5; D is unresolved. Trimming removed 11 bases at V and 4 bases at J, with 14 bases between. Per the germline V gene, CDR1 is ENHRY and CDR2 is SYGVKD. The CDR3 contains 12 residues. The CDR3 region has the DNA TGTGCCGTGTCCTCTTCCGGAGAGACCCAGTACTTC. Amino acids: CAVSSSGETQYF.

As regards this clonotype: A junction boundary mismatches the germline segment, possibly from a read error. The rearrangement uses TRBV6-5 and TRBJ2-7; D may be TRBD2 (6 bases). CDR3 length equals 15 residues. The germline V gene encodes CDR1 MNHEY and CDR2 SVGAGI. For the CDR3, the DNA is TGCACCAGCAGTAACTCGCCTCCGGGAGTTGACGAGCAGTACTTC. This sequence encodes CTSSNSPPGVDEQYF.

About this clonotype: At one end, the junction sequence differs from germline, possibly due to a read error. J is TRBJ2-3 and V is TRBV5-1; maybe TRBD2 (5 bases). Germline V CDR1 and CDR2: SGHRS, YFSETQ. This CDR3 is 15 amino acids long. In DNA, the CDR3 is TGTGCCAGCTGCTTGTGGCTCCGGGACACAGATACGCAGTATTTT. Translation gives CASCLWLRDTDTQYF. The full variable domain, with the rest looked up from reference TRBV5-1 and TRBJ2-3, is KAGVTQTPRYLIKTRGQQVTLSCSPISGHRSVSWYQQTPGQGLQFLFEYFSETQRNKGNFPGRFSGRQFSNSRSEMNVSTLELGDSALYLCASCLWLRDTDTQYFGPGTRLTVL.

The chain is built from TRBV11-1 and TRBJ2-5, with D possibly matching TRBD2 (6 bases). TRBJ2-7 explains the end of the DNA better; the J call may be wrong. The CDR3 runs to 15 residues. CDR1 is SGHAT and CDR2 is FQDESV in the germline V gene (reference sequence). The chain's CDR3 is CASSSARGGYYEQYF. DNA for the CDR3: TGTGCCAGCAGTTCGGCGCGGGGAGGCTACTACGAGCAGTACTTC.

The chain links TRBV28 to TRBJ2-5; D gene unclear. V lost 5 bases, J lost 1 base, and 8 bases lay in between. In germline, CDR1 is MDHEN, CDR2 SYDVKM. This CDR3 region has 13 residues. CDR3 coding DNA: TGTGCCAGCAGTGTAAGGGTCCAAGAGACCCAGTACTTC. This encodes CASSVRVQETQYF.

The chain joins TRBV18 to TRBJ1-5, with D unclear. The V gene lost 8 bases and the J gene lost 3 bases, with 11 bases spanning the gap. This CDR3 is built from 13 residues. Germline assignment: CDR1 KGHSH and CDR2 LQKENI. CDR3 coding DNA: TGTGCCAGCGGCACCCGGGACAATCAGCCCCAGCATTTT. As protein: CASGTRDNQPQHF.

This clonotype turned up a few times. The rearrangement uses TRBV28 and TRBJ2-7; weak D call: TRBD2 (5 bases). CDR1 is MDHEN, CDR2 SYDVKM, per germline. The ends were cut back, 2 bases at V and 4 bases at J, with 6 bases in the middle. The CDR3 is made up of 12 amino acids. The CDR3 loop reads CASSLRGYEQYF. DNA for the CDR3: TGTGCCAGCAGTTTACGGGGATACGAGCAGTACTTC.

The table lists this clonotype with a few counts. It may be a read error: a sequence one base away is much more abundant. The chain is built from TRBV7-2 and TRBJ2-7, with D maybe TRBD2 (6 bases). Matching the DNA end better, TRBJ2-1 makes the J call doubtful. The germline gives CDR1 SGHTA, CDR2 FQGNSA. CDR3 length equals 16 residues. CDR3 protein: CAISFSQLAAYNEQFF. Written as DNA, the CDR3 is TGTGCCATCAGCTTTAGTCAACTAGCCGCCTACAATGAGCAGTTCTTC.

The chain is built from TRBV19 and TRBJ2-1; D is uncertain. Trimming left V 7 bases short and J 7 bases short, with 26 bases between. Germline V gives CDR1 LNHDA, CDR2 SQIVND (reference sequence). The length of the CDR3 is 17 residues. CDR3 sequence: CASTSGGLGRSFNEQFF. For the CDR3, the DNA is TGTGCCAGTACCTCCGGTGGGCTAGGGCGGTCCTTTAATGAGCAGTTCTTC.

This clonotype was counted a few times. In DNA form, the CDR3 reads TGCAGCGGGGACAGCCAAGATACGCAGTATTTT. Translation: CSGDSQDTQYF. The chain has TRBV29-1 and TRBJ2-3; 7 positions match TRBD1. The CDR3 spans 11 residues. Germline loops: CDR1 SQVTM, CDR2 ANQGSEA. V shed 7 bases and J 5 bases; nucleotides not matched to a gene: 3.

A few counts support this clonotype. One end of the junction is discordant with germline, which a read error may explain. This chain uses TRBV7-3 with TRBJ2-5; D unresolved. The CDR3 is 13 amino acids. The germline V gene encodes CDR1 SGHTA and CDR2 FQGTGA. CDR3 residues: CASSLTPGYEQSF. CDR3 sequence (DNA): TGTGCCAGCAGCTTAACTCCAGGATATGAGCAGTCCTTC.

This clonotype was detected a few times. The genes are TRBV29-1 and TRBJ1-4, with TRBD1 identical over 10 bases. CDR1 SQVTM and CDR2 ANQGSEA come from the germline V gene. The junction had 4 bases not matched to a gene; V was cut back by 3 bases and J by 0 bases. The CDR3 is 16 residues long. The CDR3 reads CSVDSGTGATNEKLFF. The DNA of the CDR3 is TGCAGCGTTGATTCCGGGACAGGGGCAACTAATGAAAAACTGTTTTTT.

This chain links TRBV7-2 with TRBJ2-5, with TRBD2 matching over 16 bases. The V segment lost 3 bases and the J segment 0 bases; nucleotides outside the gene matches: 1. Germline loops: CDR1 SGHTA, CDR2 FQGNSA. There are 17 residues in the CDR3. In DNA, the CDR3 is TGTGCCAGCAGCTTGGGACTAGCGGGAGGGTACCAAGAGACCCAGTACTTC. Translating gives CASSLGLAGGYQETQYF.

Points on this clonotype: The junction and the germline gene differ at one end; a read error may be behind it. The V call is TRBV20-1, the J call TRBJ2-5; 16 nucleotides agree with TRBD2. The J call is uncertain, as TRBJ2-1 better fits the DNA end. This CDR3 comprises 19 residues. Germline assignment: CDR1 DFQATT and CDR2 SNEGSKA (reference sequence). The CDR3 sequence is CSARDMGLAGGGRGNGQFF. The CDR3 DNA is TGCAGTGCTAGAGATATGGGACTAGCGGGAGGGGGGAGAGGGAATGGGCAGTTCTTC.

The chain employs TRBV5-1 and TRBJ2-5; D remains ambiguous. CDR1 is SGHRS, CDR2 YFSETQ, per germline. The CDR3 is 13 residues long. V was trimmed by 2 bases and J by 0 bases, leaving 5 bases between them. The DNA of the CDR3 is TGCGCCAGCAGCTTTTTCGACCAAGAGACCCAGTACTTC. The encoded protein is CASSFFDQETQYF.

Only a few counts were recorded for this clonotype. The CDR3 region is CASSPRSTGKWDNEQFF. Here the CDR3 DNA reads TGTGCCAGCAGCCCCCGAAGTACGGGGAAGTGGGACAATGAGCAGTTCTTC. The chain links TRBV7-9 to TRBJ2-1; a possible D gene is TRBD2 (5 bases). The germline gives CDR1 SEHNR, CDR2 FQNEAQ (reference sequence). This CDR3 has 17 residues. Trimming stripped 5 bases from V and 5 bases from J, with 22 bases between.

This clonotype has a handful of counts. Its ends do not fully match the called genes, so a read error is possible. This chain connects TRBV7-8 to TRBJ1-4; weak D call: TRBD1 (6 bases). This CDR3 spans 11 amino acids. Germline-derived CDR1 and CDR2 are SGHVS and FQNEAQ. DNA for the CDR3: TGTGTCAGCAAAGGGGGTGAAAAACTGTTTTTT. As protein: CVSKGGEKLFF.

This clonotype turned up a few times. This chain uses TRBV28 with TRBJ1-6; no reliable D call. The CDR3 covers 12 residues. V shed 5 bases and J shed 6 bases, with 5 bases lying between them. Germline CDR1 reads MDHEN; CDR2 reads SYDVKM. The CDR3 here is CASSIRNSPLHF. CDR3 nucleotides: TGTGCCAGCAGTATCCGTAATTCACCCCTCCACTTT.